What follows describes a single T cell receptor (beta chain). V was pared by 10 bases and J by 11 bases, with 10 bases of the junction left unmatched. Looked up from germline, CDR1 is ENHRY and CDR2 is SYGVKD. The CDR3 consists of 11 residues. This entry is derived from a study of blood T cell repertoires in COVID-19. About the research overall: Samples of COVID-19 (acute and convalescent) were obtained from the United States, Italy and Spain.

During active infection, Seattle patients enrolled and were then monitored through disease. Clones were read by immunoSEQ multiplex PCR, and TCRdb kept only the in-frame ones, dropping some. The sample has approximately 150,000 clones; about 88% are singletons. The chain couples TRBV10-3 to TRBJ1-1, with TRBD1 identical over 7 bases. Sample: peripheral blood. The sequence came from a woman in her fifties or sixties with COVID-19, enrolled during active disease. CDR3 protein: CATGSGGFAFF. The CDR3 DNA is TGTGCCACCGGGTCAGGGGGGTTTGCTTTCTTT.